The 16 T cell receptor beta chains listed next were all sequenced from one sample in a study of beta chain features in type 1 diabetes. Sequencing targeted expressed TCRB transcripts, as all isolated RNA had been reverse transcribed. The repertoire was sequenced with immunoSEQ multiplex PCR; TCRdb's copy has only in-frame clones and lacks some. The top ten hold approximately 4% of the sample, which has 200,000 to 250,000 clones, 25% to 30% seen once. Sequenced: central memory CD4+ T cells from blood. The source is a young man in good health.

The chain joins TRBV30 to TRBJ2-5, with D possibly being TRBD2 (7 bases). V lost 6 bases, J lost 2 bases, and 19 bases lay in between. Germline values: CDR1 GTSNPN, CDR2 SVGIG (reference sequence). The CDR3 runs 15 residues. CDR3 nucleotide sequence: TGTGCCTGCATGGGGGCGGGAGATTTTCAAGAGACCCAGTACTTC. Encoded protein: CACMGAGDFQETQYF.

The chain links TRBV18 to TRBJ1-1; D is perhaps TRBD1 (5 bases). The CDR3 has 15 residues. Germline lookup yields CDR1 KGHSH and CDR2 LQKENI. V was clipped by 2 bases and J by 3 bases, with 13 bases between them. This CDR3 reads CASSPSSGPDTEAFF. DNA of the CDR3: TGTGCCAGCTCACCAAGTTCAGGGCCCGACACTGAAGCTTTCTTT.

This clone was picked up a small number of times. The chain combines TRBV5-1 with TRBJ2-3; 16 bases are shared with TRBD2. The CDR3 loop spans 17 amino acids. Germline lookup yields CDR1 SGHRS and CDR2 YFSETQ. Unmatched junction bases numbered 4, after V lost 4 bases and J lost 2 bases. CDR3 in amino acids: CASSPGTSGGATDTQYF. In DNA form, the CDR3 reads TGCGCCAGCAGCCCCGGGACTAGCGGGGGGGCCACAGATACGCAGTATTTT.

The CDR3 nucleotides read TGTGCCAGCAGCCCCTGGCTCAGCGGGGGGAACCAAGAGACCCAGTACTTC. Its translation: CASSPWLSGGNQETQYF. This chain links TRBV14 with TRBJ2-5; TRBD2 aligns across 9 bases. V lost 4 bases to trimming and J lost 0 bases; unmatched junction nucleotides: 9. The CDR3 loop spans 17 amino acids. Germline assignment: CDR1 SGHDN and CDR2 FVKESK.

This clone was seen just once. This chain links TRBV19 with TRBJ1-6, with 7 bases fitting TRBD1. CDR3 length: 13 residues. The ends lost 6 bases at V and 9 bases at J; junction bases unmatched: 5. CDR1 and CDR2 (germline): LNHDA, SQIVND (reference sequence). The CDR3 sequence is CASRDREVSPLHF. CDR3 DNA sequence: TGTGCCAGTAGAGACAGGGAAGTTTCACCCCTCCACTTT. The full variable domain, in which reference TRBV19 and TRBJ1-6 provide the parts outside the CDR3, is DGGITQSPKYLFRKEGQNVTLSCEQNLNHDAMYWYRQDPGQGLRLIYYSQIVNDFQKGDIAEGYSVSREKKESFPLTVTSAQKNPTAFYLCASRDREVSPLHFGNGTRLTVT.

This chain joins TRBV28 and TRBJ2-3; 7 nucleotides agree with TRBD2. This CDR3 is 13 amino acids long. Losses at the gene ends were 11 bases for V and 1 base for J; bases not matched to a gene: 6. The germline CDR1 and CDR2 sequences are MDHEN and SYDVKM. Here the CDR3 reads CASAAGGTDTQYF. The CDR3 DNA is TGTGCCTCCGCCGCGGGGGGCACAGATACGCAGTATTTT.

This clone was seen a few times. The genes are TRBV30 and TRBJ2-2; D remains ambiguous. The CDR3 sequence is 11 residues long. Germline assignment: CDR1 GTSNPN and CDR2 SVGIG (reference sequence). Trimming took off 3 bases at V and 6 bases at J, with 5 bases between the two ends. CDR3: CAWRRPGELFF. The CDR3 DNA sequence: TGTGCCTGGAGACGGCCCGGGGAGCTGTTTTTT. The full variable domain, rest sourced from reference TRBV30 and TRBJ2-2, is SQTIHQWPATLVQPVGSPLSLECTVEGTSNPNLYWYRQAAGRGLQLLFYSVGIGQISSEVPQNLSASRPQDRQFILSSKKLLLSDSGFYLCAWRRPGELFFGEGSRLTVL.

The CDR3 spells CASSQSRGPDTQYF. DNA for the CDR3: TGCGCCAGCAGTCAATCGAGAGGACCAGATACGCAGTATTTT. The gene calls are TRBV23-1 and TRBJ2-3; D uncertain. TRBV23-1 counts as an open reading frame of uncertain function. This CDR3 region has 14 residues. Trimming stripped 0 bases from V and 4 bases from J, with 8 bases between.

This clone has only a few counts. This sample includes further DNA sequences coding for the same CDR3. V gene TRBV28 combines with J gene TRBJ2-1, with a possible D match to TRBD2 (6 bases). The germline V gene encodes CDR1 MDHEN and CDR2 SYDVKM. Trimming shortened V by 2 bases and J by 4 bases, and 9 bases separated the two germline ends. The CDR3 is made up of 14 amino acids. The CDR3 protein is CASSLQGGYNEQFF. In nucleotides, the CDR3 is TGTGCCAGCAGTTTACAGGGAGGATACAATGAGCAGTTCTTC.

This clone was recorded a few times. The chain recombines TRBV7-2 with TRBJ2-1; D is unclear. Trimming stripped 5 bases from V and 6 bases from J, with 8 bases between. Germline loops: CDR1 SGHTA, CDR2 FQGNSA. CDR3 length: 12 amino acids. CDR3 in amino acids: CASSIHSNEQFF. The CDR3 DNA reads TGTGCCAGCAGCATCCACTCCAATGAGCAGTTCTTC.

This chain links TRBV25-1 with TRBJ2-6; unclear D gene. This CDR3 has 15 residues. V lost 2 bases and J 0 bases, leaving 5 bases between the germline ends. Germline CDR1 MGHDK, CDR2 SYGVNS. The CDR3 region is CASSESVSGANVLTF. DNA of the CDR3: TGTGCCAGCAGTGAAAGCGTCTCTGGGGCCAACGTCCTGACTTTC. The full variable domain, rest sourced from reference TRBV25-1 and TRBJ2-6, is EADIYQTPRYLVIGTGKKITLECSQTMGHDKMYWYQQDPGMELHLIHYSYGVNSTEKGDLSSESTVSRIRTEHFPLTLESARPSHTSQYLCASSESVSGANVLTFGAGSRLTVL.

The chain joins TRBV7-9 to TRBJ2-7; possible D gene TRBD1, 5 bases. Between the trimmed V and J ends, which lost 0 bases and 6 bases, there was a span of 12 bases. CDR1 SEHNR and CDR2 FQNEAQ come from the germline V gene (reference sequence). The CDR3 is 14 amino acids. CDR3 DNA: TGTGCCAGCAGCTTAGCAGGGGCTAGGAGCGAGCAGTACTTC. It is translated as CASSLAGARSEQYF. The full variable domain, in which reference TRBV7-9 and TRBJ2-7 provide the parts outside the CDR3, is DTGVSQNPRHKITKRGQNVTFRCDPISEHNRLYWYRQTLGQGPEFLTYFQNEAQLEKSRLLSDRFSAERPKGSFSTLEIQRTEQGDSAMYLCASSLAGARSEQYFGPGTRLTVT.

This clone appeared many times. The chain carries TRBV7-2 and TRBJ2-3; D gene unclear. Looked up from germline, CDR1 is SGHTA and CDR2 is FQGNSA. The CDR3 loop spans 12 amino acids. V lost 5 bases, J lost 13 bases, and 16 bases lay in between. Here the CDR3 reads CASSPSWVEEYF. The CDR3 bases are TGTGCCAGCAGCCCCTCCTGGGTAGAGGAGTATTTT.

As DNA, the CDR3 is TGTGCCAGCAGTTATGCAGGGGTGGAGACCCAGTACTTC. This sequence encodes CASSYAGVETQYF. J is TRBJ2-5 and V is TRBV25-1, with D perhaps TRBD1 (6 bases). The CDR3 spans 13 residues. CDR1 MGHDK and CDR2 SYGVNS come from the germline V gene. V lost 5 bases and J 5 bases, leaving 12 bases between the germline ends.

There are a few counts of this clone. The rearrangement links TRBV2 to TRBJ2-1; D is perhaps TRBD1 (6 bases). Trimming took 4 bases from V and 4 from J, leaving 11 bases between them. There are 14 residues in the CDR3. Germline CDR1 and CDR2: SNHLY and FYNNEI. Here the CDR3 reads CASSAGAGYNEQFF. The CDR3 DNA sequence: TGTGCCAGCAGTGCAGGGGCAGGATACAATGAGCAGTTCTTC.

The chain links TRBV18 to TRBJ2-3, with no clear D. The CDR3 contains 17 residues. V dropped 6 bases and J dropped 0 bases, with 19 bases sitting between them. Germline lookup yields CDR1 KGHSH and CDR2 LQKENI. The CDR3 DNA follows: TGTGCCAGCTCCCGTCTCAATCCGGGCTCTAGCACAGATACGCAGTATTTT. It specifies CASSRLNPGSSTDTQYF.